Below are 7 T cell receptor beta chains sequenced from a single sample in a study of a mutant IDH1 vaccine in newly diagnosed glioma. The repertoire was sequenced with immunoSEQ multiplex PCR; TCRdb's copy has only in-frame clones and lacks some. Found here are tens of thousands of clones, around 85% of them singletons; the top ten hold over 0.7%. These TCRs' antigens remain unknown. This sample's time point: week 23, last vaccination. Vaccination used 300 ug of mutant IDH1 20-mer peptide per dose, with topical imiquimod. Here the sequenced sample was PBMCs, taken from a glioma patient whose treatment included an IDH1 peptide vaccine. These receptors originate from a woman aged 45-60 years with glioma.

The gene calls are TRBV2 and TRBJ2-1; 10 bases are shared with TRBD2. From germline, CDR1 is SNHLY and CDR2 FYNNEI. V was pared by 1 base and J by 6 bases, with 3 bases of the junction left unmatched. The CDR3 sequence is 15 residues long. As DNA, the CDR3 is TGTGCCAGCAGTGAAGACAGCGGGAGGGCCAATGAGCAGTTCTTC. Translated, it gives CASSEDSGRANEQFF.

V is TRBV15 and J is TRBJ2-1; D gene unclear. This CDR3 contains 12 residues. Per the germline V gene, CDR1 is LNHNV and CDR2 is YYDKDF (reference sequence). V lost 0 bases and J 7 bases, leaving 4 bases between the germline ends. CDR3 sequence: CATSREGNEQFF. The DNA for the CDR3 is TGTGCCACCAGCAGAGAAGGGAATGAGCAGTTCTTC.

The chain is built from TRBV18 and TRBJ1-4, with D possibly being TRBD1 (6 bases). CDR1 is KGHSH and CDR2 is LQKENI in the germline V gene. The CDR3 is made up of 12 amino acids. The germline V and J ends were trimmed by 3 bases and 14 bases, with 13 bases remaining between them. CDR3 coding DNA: TGTGCCAGCTCACCGGGGGGGGCGCGGCTGTTTTTT. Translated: CASSPGGARLFF.

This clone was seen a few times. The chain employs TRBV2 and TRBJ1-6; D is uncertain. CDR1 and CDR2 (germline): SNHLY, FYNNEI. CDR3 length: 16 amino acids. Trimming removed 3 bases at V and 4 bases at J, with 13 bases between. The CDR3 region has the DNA TGTGCCAGCAGTGAGAGAGTGACAAATTATAATTCACCCCTCCACTTT. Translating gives CASSERVTNYNSPLHF.

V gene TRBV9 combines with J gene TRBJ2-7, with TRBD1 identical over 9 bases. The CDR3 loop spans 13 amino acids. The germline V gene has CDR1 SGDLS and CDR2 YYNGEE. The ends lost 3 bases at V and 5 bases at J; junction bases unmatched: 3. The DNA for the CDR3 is TGTGCCAGCAGCGGAGGGACAGGGAACGAGCAGTACTTC. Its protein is CASSGGTGNEQYF.

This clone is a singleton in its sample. As DNA, the CDR3 is TGTGCCATCAGTGACCCGACAGGGGGCGGAAACACCATATATTTT. This sequence encodes CAISDPTGGGNTIYF. This sequence joins TRBV10-3 and TRBJ1-3; 10 bases map to TRBD1. The ends lost 3 bases at V and 4 bases at J; junction bases unmatched: 3. From germline, CDR1 is ENHRY and CDR2 SYGVKD. The CDR3 extends over 15 amino acids.

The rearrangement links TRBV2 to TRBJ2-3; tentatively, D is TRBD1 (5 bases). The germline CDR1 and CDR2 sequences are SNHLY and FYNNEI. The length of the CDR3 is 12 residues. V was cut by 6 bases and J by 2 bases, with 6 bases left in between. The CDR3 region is CASRDNTDTQYF. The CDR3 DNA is TGTGCCAGCAGGGACAACACAGATACGCAGTATTTT.